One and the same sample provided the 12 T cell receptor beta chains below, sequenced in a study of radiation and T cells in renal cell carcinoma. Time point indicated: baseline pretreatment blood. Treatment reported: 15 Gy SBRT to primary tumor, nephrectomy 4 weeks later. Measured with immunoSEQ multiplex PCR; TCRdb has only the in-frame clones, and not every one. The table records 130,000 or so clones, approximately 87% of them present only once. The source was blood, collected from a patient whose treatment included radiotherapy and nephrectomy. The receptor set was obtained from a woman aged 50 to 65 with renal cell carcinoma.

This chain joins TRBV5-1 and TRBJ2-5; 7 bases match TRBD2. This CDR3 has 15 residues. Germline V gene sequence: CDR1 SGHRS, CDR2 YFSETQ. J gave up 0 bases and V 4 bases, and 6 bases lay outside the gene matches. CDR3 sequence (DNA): TGCGCCAGCAGCACCTTTAGCGGGTACCAAGAGACCCAGTACTTC. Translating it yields CASSTFSGYQETQYF.

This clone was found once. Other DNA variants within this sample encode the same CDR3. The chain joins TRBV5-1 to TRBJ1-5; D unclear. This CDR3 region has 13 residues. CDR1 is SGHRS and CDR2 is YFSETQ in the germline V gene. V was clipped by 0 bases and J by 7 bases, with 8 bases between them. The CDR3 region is CASSLAGLQPQHF. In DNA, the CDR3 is TGCGCCAGCAGCTTGGCTGGGTTACAGCCCCAGCATTTT.

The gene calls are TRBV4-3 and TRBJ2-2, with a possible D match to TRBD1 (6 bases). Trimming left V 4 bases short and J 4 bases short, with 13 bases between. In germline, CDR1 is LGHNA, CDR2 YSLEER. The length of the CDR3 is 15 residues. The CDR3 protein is CASSPGHPGTGELFF. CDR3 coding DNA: TGCGCCAGCAGCCCGGGACACCCGGGCACCGGGGAGCTGTTTTTT.

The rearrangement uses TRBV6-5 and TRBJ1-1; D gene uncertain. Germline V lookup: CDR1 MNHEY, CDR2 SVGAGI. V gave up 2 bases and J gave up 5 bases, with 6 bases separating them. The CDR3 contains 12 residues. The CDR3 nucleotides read TGTGCCAGCAGTTACGAAGGGACTGAAGCTTTCTTT. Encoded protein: CASSYEGTEAFF.

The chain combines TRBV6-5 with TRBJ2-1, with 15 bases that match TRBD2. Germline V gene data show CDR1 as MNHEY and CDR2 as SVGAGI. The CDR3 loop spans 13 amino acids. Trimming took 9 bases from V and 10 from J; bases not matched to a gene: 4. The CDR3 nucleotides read TGTGCCAGTTGGACTAGCGGGGGGGACGAGCAGTTCTTC. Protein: CASWTSGGDEQFF.

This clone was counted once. CDR3 protein: CASGRTGEQGQYF. CDR3 DNA: TGTGCCAGCGGTCGGACGGGTGAACAGGGGCAGTACTTC. The chain couples TRBV28 to TRBJ2-7; the D gene is possibly TRBD1 (6 bases). The CDR3 totals 13 residues. Germline V lookup: CDR1 MDHEN, CDR2 SYDVKM. Deletions cut 8 bases from V and 9 bases from J, with 20 bases between.

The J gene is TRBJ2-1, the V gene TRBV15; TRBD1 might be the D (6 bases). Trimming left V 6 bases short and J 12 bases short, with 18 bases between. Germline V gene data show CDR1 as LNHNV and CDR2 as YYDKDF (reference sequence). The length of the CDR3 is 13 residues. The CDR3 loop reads CATSPLQGRGQFF. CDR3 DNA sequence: TGTGCCACCAGTCCTCTCCAGGGGCGCGGGCAGTTCTTC.

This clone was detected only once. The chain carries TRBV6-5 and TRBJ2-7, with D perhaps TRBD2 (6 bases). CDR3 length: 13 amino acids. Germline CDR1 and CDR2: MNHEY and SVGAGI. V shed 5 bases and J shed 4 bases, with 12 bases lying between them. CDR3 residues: CASSPPGGYEQYF. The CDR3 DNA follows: TGTGCCAGCAGTCCCCCCGGGGGATACGAGCAGTACTTC.

DNA for the CDR3: TGTGCCAGCTCAGCGACAGGGCAGAACACTGAAGCTTTCTTT. Protein sequence: CASSATGQNTEAFF. The V call is TRBV18, the J call TRBJ1-1; 7 bases match TRBD1. V was pared by 5 bases and J by 1 base, with 4 bases of the junction left unmatched. The germline V gene has CDR1 KGHSH and CDR2 LQKENI. The CDR3 is 14 residues long. The whole variable domain, filled in from reference TRBV18 and TRBJ1-1, reads NAGVMQNPRHLVRRRGQEARLRCSPMKGHSHVYWYRQLPEEGLKFMVYLQKENIIDESGMPKERFSAEFPKEGPSILRIQQVVRGDSAAYFCASSATGQNTEAFFGQGTRLTVV.

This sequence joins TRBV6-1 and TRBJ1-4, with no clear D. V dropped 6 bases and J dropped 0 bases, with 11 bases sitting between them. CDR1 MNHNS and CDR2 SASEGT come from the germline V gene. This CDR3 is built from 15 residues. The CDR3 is CASSRMFATNEKLFF. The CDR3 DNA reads TGTGCCAGCAGCCGAATGTTTGCAACTAATGAAAAACTGTTTTTT.

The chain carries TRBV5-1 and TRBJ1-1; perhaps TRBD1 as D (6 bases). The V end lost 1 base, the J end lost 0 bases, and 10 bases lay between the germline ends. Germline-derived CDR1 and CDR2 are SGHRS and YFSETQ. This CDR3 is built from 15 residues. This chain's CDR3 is CASSLTGQLNTEAFF. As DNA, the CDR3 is TGCGCCAGCAGCTTGACCGGACAGTTGAACACTGAAGCTTTCTTT.

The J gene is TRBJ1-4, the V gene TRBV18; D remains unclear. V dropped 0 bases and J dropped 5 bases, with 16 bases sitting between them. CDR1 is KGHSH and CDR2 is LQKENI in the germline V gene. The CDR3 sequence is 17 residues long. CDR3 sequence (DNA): TGTGCCAGCTCACCACCGTTTCGGGGAGACCTAAATGAAAAACTGTTTTTT. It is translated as CASSPPFRGDLNEKLFF.